One and the same sample provided the 4 T cell receptor beta chains below, sequenced in a study of T cells in Graves' hyperthyroidism and ophthalmopathy. Template material for amplifying TCR beta CDR3 regions consisted of RNA transcripts. The HTBI set primed first-round TCR CDR3 RT-PCR. MiXCR, run by TCRdb on the multiplex PCR reads, gives a single entry per CDR3 protein. This table holds roughly 300,000 distinct CDR3 sequences, approximately 15% found once. The sample consisted of blood. The receptors shown here come from a woman aged 30 to 39 with Graves' hyperthyroidism.

This clonotype occurred many times. The CDR3 is CASNPLAGGNEQFF. The DNA for the CDR3 is TGTGCCAGCAATCCCCTAGCGGGTGGCAATGAGCAGTTCTTC. The gene calls are TRBV12-3 or TRBV12-4 and TRBJ2-1, with 8 bases aligning to TRBD2. With 7 bases clipped from V and 6 bases from J, the junction kept 8 bases outside the gene matches. The CDR3 loop spans 14 amino acids.

The chain employs TRBV18 and TRBJ2-7; TRBD1 matches 7 bases. J lost 5 bases, V lost 5 bases, and 3 bases had no gene match. The germline gives CDR1 KGHSH, CDR2 LQKENI. This CDR3 is 12 amino acids long. CDR3 residues: CASSRDRNEQYF. CDR3 nucleotide sequence: TGTGCCAGCTCAAGGGACAGAAACGAGCAGTACTTC.

This clonotype was counted only a few times. This chain connects TRBV25-1 to TRBJ2-6, with D perhaps matching TRBD1 (6 bases). Germline V gene sequence: CDR1 MGHDK, CDR2 SYGVNS. CDR3 length equals 14 residues. V was cut by 7 bases and J by 0 bases, with 7 bases left in between. This CDR3 is CASKGDSGANVLTF. CDR3 sequence (DNA): TGTGCCAGCAAGGGGGACTCTGGGGCCAACGTCCTGACTTTC.

The CDR3 bases are TGTGCCAGCAGCCAACGCCTTTCATCCTACGAGCAGTACTTC. It is translated as CASSQRLSSYEQYF. V is TRBV14 and J is TRBJ2-7; D is unclear. Germline V CDR1 and CDR2: SGHDN, FVKESK. V shed 2 bases and J shed 1 base, with 9 bases lying between them. CDR3 length: 14 amino acids.